This TCR beta chain was retrieved from a study of blood T cells in healthy people across ages. In this sample, this clonotype turned up once. For the second PCR, which ran for about 6 to 12 cycles, a sample-barcoded 5' primer and a J-beta primer mix were used. TCRdb fed the 5' RACE reads into MiXCR, producing one record per CDR3 protein. Altogether just over 800,000 distinct CDR3 sequences are present, under 80% being singletons, with the ten largest covering roughly a quarter. Germline V gives CDR1 GTSNPN, CDR2 SVGIG (reference sequence). V lost 0 bases to trimming and J lost 4 bases, with 10 bases between them. CDR3 length: 14 residues.

Sample: blood. This chain connects TRBV30 to TRBJ2-1, with D possibly TRBD1 on 6 matching bases. This receptor was taken from a young man in good health. The CDR3 bases are TGTGCCTGGAGTGTACCACAGGGATACAATGAGCAGTTCTTC. Encoded protein: CAWSVPQGYNEQFF.